What follows are 18 T cell receptor beta chains derived from one specimen sequenced in a study of identical twins. Via MiXCR, TCRdb re-called the 5' RACE reads, giving one row per CDR3 protein. Of under 450,000 distinct CDR3 sequences in the sample, 15% to 20% were seen once. Sequencing used naive T cells sorted from blood. The source of these receptors is a man between 50 and 59 years old in good health.

The chain recombines TRBV4-3 with TRBJ2-4; 9 bases are a match to TRBD2. The CDR3 has 17 residues. Per the germline V gene, CDR1 is LGHNA and CDR2 is YSLEER. The V segment lost 0 bases and the J segment 1 base; nucleotides outside the gene matches: 4. The CDR3 here is CASSQDASGNAKNIQYF. As DNA, the CDR3 is TGCGCCAGCAGCCAAGATGCTAGCGGGAACGCCAAAAACATTCAGTACTTC.

The genes are TRBV29-1 and TRBJ2-2; TRBD2 matches 10 bases. The germline V gene has CDR1 SQVTM and CDR2 ANQGSEA. The CDR3 consists of 14 residues. Losses at the gene ends were 5 bases for V and 4 bases for J; bases not matched to a gene: 4. The CDR3 loop is CSVTGTSVTGELFF. CDR3 DNA: TGCAGCGTTACCGGGACTAGCGTCACCGGGGAGCTGTTTTTT.

The V and J genes are TRBV15 and TRBJ2-7; D ambiguous. The CDR3 contains 15 residues. Per germline, CDR1 LNHNV and CDR2 YYDKDF (reference sequence). V was trimmed by 0 bases and J by 2 bases, leaving 11 bases between them. The CDR3 sequence: CATSRDRFSAYEQYF. For the CDR3, the DNA is TGTGCCACCAGCAGAGATCGGTTCTCGGCCTACGAGCAGTACTTC. Full variable domain (remainder filled in from reference TRBV15 and TRBJ2-7): DAMVIQNPRYQVTQFGKPVTLSCSQTLNHNVMYWYQQKSSQAPKLLFHYYDKDFNNEADTPDNFQSRRPNTSFCFLDIRSPGLGDTAMYLCATSRDRFSAYEQYFGPGTRLTVT.

A few counts support this clonotype. The genes are TRBV18 and TRBJ1-1; weak D call: TRBD1 (5 bases). Trimming shortened V by 4 bases and J by 1 base, and 7 bases separated the two germline ends. The CDR3 covers 13 residues. From germline, CDR1 is KGHSH and CDR2 LQKENI. CDR3 DNA: TGTGCCAGCTCACGACAGCAGAACACTGAAGCTTTCTTT. Translation: CASSRQQNTEAFF.

The chain carries TRBV5-1 and TRBJ1-3; D possibly corresponds to TRBD1 (5 bases). CDR3 size: 14 residues. V lost 7 bases and J 2 bases, leaving 13 bases between the germline ends. Germline V gene lookup returns CDR1 SGHRS and CDR2 YFSETQ. CDR3 region: CASSAGSPGNTIYF. CDR3 nucleotides: TGCGCCAGCTCTGCAGGGAGCCCTGGAAACACCATATATTTT.

The chain joins TRBV20-1 to TRBJ1-5; D might be TRBD1 (5 bases). V was clipped by 3 bases and J by 2 bases, with 11 bases between them. The CDR3 length is 14 residues. Germline lookup yields CDR1 DFQATT and CDR2 SNEGSKA (reference sequence). In DNA, the CDR3 is TGCAGTGCTAGGGGGCCTTGGGGCAATCAGCCCCAGCATTTT. Protein sequence: CSARGPWGNQPQHF.

The genes are TRBV9 and TRBJ2-1; 9 bases match TRBD2. Per germline, CDR1 SGDLS and CDR2 YYNGEE. This CDR3 is 16 amino acids long. V was pared by 0 bases and J by 9 bases, with 10 bases of the junction left unmatched. The CDR3 sequence: CASSVGGGGAVREQFF. The CDR3 nucleotides read TGTGCCAGCAGCGTAGGAGGCGGGGGGGCCGTCCGTGAGCAGTTCTTC.

This clonotype was counted a few times. The chain uses TRBV28 and TRBJ1-2, with TRBD1 as a possible D gene (5 bases). V was clipped by 3 bases and J by 5 bases, with 16 bases between them. Germline CDR1 MDHEN, CDR2 SYDVKM. The CDR3 covers 15 residues. CDR3 region: CASSFFPGTLYGYTF. In DNA form, the CDR3 reads TGTGCCAGCAGTTTCTTCCCCGGGACGCTGTATGGCTACACCTTC.

This clonotype was counted a few times. The CDR3 region is CASNLRDGRNEQFF. DNA for the CDR3: TGTGCCAGCAACCTCAGGGATGGACGCAATGAGCAGTTCTTC. This chain connects TRBV28 to TRBJ2-1; possibly TRBD1 for D (5 bases). The CDR3 is made up of 14 amino acids. Deletions cut 7 bases from V and 6 bases from J, with 16 bases between. Germline V gene data show CDR1 as MDHEN and CDR2 as SYDVKM.

This clonotype was found a few times. The rearrangement uses TRBV2 and TRBJ2-7; D not resolved. Trimming took 7 bases from V and 3 from J, leaving 10 bases between them. This CDR3 is 12 amino acids long. From germline, CDR1 is SNHLY and CDR2 FYNNEI. The chain's CDR3 is CASTEKLYEQYF. The CDR3 DNA is TGTGCCAGCACAGAAAAGCTCTACGAGCAGTACTTC.

The table lists this clonotype with a few counts. The rearrangement joins TRBV28 to TRBJ2-7; D remains unclear. This CDR3 spans 12 amino acids. In germline, CDR1 is MDHEN, CDR2 SYDVKM. Trimming removed 6 bases at V and 2 bases at J, with 8 bases between. The chain's CDR3 is CASSPPTYEQYF. CDR3 DNA: TGTGCCAGCAGCCCCCCCACCTACGAGCAGTACTTC.

There are a few counts of this clonotype. The chain has TRBV5-6 and TRBJ2-7, with D uncertain. V was clipped by 1 base and J by 1 base, with 9 bases between them. The CDR3 extends over 14 amino acids. Germline values: CDR1 SGHDT, CDR2 YYEEEE. The CDR3 DNA reads TGTGCCAGCAGCTTGTCTCGACGGTCCTACGAGCAGTACTTC. Its protein product is CASSLSRRSYEQYF.

This clonotype showed up just a few times. The V gene is TRBV5-1, the J gene TRBJ2-2, with 10 bases aligning to TRBD1. Germline-derived CDR1 and CDR2 are SGHRS and YFSETQ. The ends lost 4 bases at V and 4 bases at J; junction bases unmatched: 7. The CDR3 runs to 16 residues. In DNA form, the CDR3 reads TGCGCCAGCAGCAAAAGACAGGGGGCCTCCACCGGGGAGCTGTTTTTT. Its protein is CASSKRQGASTGELFF.

This clonotype has just a few counts. The V gene is TRBV15, the J gene TRBJ2-5; the D gene is possibly TRBD1 (5 bases). This CDR3 spans 12 amino acids. Per germline, CDR1 LNHNV and CDR2 YYDKDF (reference sequence). V was pared by 5 bases and J by 2 bases, with 6 bases between. CDR3 in amino acids: CATSGQQETQYF. The DNA of the CDR3 is TGTGCCACCAGCGGACAACAAGAGACCCAGTACTTC. Full variable domain (missing parts from reference TRBV15 and TRBJ2-5): DAMVIQNPRYQVTQFGKPVTLSCSQTLNHNVMYWYQQKSSQAPKLLFHYYDKDFNNEADTPDNFQSRRPNTSFCFLDIRSPGLGDTAMYLCATSGQQETQYFGPGTRLLVL.

There are many counts of this clonotype. The V call is TRBV20-1, the J call TRBJ2-2; TRBD2 agrees at 10 bases. The CDR3 contains 16 residues. V was pared by 1 base and J by 4 bases, with 6 bases of the junction left unmatched. Germline CDR1 and CDR2: DFQATT and SNEGSKA (reference sequence). CDR3 sequence (DNA): TGCAGTGCTAGAGTTGCCGGGACTAGCGTCACCGGGGAGCTGTTTTTT. This encodes CSARVAGTSVTGELFF.

This clonotype was found many times. The genes are TRBV4-2 and TRBJ2-4; D might be TRBD2 (5 bases). CDR3 length: 20 amino acids. Between the trimmed V and J ends, which lost 1 base and 1 base, there was a span of 23 bases. Germline-derived CDR1 and CDR2 are LGHNA and YNFKEQ. The CDR3 region has the DNA TGTGCCAGCAGCCAAGTAGCTGAGGACTCACGCCGAGGGGCCAAAAACATTCAGTACTTC. Amino acids: CASSQVAEDSRRGAKNIQYF.

This clonotype was observed a few times. The rearrangement uses TRBV28 and TRBJ2-1, with 9 bases identical to TRBD2. The CDR3 totals 17 residues. V trimming: 0 bases; J trimming: 9 bases; junction bases outside the gene matches: 12. Germline CDR1 reads MDHEN; CDR2 reads SYDVKM. For the CDR3, the DNA is TGTGCCAGCAGTTTATGCCGCGCGGGAGGGCCTCATTGTGAGCAGTTCTTC. This gives the protein CASSLCRAGGPHCEQFF.

This chain joins TRBV4-2 and TRBJ1-1, with D possibly matching TRBD1 (5 bases). The CDR3 covers 15 residues. Per germline, CDR1 LGHNA and CDR2 YNFKEQ. V lost 1 base to trimming and J lost 1 base, with 10 bases between them. This CDR3 reads CASSQVARENTEAFF. The CDR3 nucleotides are TGTGCCAGCAGCCAAGTTGCCAGGGAGAACACTGAAGCTTTCTTT.